A selection of T cell receptor beta chains follows, all from one sample in a study of technical replicates of blood from a few donors. Assay: immunoSEQ multiplex PCR; the TCRdb copy retains only in-frame clones and omits some. The sample lists roughly 80,000 clones; around 91% were seen once. The material sequenced was T cells isolated from PBMCs. The receptors were sampled from a human donor in good health. Each CDR3 is given without its conserved first and last residue.

j_call v_call cdr3_aa
TRBJ1-1 TRBV7-2 ASSLARGGWTEAF
TRBJ2-5 TRBV11-1 ASSSPSGIETQY
TRBJ1-3 TRBV28 ASSFLGDTSGNTIY
TRBJ2-7 TRBV7-2 ASSLVSVGGPYEQY
TRBJ2-1 TRBV1 TSRIRLAGGPGVDEQF
TRBJ1-4 TRBV29-1 SVVFGTGTNEKLF
TRBJ2-4 TRBV2 ASREIAGGLDIQY
TRBJ1-3 TRBV6-5 ASSYSTDSGNTIY
TRBJ2-7 TRBV7-2 ASSSTSGSPYEQY
TRBJ2-1 TRBV7-7 ASSLWSSGRVGEQF
TRBJ1-2 TRBV4-1 ASSQDGSGRNGYT
TRBJ1-2 TRBV7-8 ASSLLTLYYGYT
TRBJ2-3 TRBV6-1 ASWGGRTDTQY
TRBJ1-2 TRBV29-1 SVEDANYGYT
TRBJ2-5 TRBV9 ASSADGYQETQY
TRBJ1-4 TRBV11-2 ASSSPGWQPSEKLF
TRBJ1-3 TRBV18 ASSPPNSRNTIY
TRBJ2-7 TRBV11-2 ASSPSRVYEQY
TRBJ1-4 TRBV5-8 ASSLEESTVQNEKLF
TRBJ2-3 TRBV25-1 ASGSGTDTQY
TRBJ2-7 TRBV9 ASSVGGSQNEQY
TRBJ2-2 TRBV4-2 ASSQAEGHTGELF
TRBJ1-1 TRBV5-1 ASSLAAGAPGVNTEAF
TRBJ2-1 TRBV5-1 ASSGGKREMDEQF
TRBJ2-1 TRBV7-2 ASSLYGSSTNEQF
TRBJ2-1 TRBV5-1 ASSFGLAGVEQF
TRBJ2-3 TRBV29-1 SQGGAPSTDTQY
TRBJ2-1 TRBV25-1 ASSEPYNEQF